This entry lists 10 T cell receptor beta chains sequenced from one sample in a study of chemoradiotherapy in HPV16-positive cancers. Using immunoSEQ multiplex PCR, the repertoire was profiled, and TCRdb retains in-frame clones only, with some absent. The repertoire has about 7,900 clones, 80% of them found once; the top ten carry under 2.5%. Sampling was conducted from a patient who underwent chemoradiotherapy. The receptors here all came from a human donor with HPV-associated anogenital cancer.

The genes are TRBV9 and TRBJ2-1; 10 bases map to TRBD2. The CDR3 spans 15 residues. The J segment lost 15 bases and the V segment lost 4 bases, leaving 16 bases of the junction unmatched. The germline V gene encodes CDR1 SGDLS and CDR2 YYNGEE. Here the CDR3 DNA reads TGTGCCAGCAGCCCTCAGCGGGGGGGCCTTTCACGGCCGTTCTTC. This gives the protein CASSPQRGGLSRPFF. The full variable domain, in which reference TRBV9 and TRBJ2-1 provide the parts outside the CDR3, is DSGVTQTPKHLITATGQRVTLRCSPRSGDLSVYWYQQSLDQGLQFLIQYYNGEERAKGNILERFSAQQFPDLHSELNLSSLELGDSALYFCASSPQRGGLSRPFFGPGTRLTVL.

The V gene is TRBV7-2, the J gene TRBJ1-3; possible D gene TRBD1, 6 bases. The CDR3 is 15 amino acids. Trimming removed 3 bases at V and 0 bases at J, with 9 bases between. The germline V gene has CDR1 SGHTA and CDR2 FQGNSA. The DNA for the CDR3 is TGTGCCAGCAGCTTGACAGGAGACTCTGGAAACACCATATATTTT. Translated: CASSLTGDSGNTIYF.

This clone was detected only once. This rearrangement joins TRBV7-2 to TRBJ1-2; a weak D match, TRBD1 (5 bases). Per germline, CDR1 SGHTA and CDR2 FQGNSA. Trimming removed 4 bases from V and 4 bases from J, with 16 bases in between. This CDR3 contains 15 residues. The CDR3 region is CASSSTPGDFYGYTF. CDR3 nucleotides: TGTGCCAGCAGCTCTACCCCGGGGGATTTCTATGGCTACACCTTC.

V usage is TRBV15 and J usage is TRBJ1-5, with TRBD1 identical over 7 bases. Germline CDR1 reads LNHNV; CDR2 reads YYDKDF (reference sequence). J was trimmed by 7 bases and V by 2 bases; bases with no gene match: 5. The length of the CDR3 is 14 residues. The CDR3 sequence: CATSRPGGGQPQHF. Here the CDR3 DNA reads TGTGCCACCAGCAGACCAGGGGGAGGGCAGCCCCAGCATTTT.

The chain joins TRBV4-3 to TRBJ2-1; D is perhaps TRBD1 or TRBD2 (5 bases each). Germline lookup yields CDR1 LGHNA and CDR2 YSLEER. Deletions cut 0 bases from V and 16 bases from J, with 19 bases between. The CDR3 covers 14 residues. CDR3 bases: TGCGCCAGCAGCCAAGAGACCATGAAGAGGGGTCGTTTCTTC. This encodes CASSQETMKRGRFF.

The V gene is TRBV5-1, the J gene TRBJ2-1; 7 nucleotides line up with TRBD1. Trimming took 5 bases from V and 5 from J; bases not matched to a gene: 10. From germline, CDR1 is SGHRS and CDR2 YFSETQ. The CDR3 has 15 residues. This CDR3 is CASRSRQGRDNEQFF. The CDR3 DNA follows: TGCGCCAGCAGGTCCCGACAGGGACGAGACAATGAGCAGTTCTTC. The full variable domain, its missing parts supplied by reference TRBV5-1 and TRBJ2-1, is KAGVTQTPRYLIKTRGQQVTLSCSPISGHRSVSWYQQTPGQGLQFLFEYFSETQRNKGNFPGRFSGRQFSNSRSEMNVSTLELGDSALYLCASRSRQGRDNEQFFGPGTRLTVL.

This sequence joins TRBV19 and TRBJ1-5; TRBD1 aligns across 7 bases. This CDR3 has 13 residues. The V segment lost 5 bases and the J segment 7 bases; nucleotides outside the gene matches: 5. Germline V CDR1 and CDR2: LNHDA, SQIVND (reference sequence). CDR3 residues: CASSLSGGQPQHF. CDR3 DNA sequence: TGTGCCAGTAGTCTCTCAGGGGGACAGCCCCAGCATTTT.

This clone has just a few counts. This chain links TRBV6-1 with TRBJ1-1; D is ambiguous. Germline assignment: CDR1 MNHNS and CDR2 SASEGT. V was pared by 10 bases and J by 2 bases, with 17 bases between. The CDR3 runs to 14 residues. The CDR3 protein is CATKIGRPNTEAFF. The CDR3, as DNA: TGTGCCACCAAGATCGGACGGCCCAACACTGAAGCTTTCTTT.

The chain joins TRBV25-1 to TRBJ1-2; a possible D gene is TRBD1 (5 bases). The V gene's germline CDR1 is MGHDK and CDR2 SYGVNS. There are 17 residues in the CDR3. V lost 1 base and J lost 5, with 20 bases in between. CDR3 DNA: TGTGCCAGCAGTGAATCTATAGGGGAGGTTCCTCTTTATGGCTACACCTTC. This encodes CASSESIGEVPLYGYTF.

The chain links TRBV30 to TRBJ1-1; TRBD1 aligns across 9 bases. The germline V gene has CDR1 GTSNPN and CDR2 SVGIG (reference sequence). J lost 5 bases, V lost 3 bases, and 13 bases had no gene match. There are 16 residues in the CDR3. In nucleotides, the CDR3 is TGTGCCTGGAGGGCCACACAGGGGGCGTACAGAACTGAAGCTTTCTTT. Its protein is CAWRATQGAYRTEAFF.